This TCR beta chain was identified in a study of Graves' ophthalmopathy and Graves' hyperthyroidism. About the research overall: Researchers obtained peripheral blood at initial diagnosis, before any treatment had begun. Study observations and caveats: Most expanded clonotypes from thyroid (those above 0.001 frequency) were also found in blood. A model built from 13 signatures distinguished ophthalmopathy from stable hyperthyroidism with 87.88% sensitivity and about 77% specificity.

This CDR3 comprises 16 residues. CDR1 and CDR2 (germline): SGHNT, YYREEE (reference sequence). V gave up 2 bases and J gave up 2 bases; unmatched junction bases: 4. Amplification targeted the TCR beta CDR3 regions, with RNA transcripts as the source material. An opening RT-PCR round employed HTBI primers and preceded a second-round multiplex PCR. TCRdb reprocessed the multiplex PCR reads with MiXCR, giving one entry per CDR3 protein. The sample shows about 400,000 distinct CDR3 sequences, around 20% of them seen only once. This clonotype has more than one count but fewer than ten. The target antigen is unknown.

This chain joins TRBV5-4 and TRBJ2-2, with 9 positions matching TRBD2. Sequencing was carried out using peripheral blood. The receptor's source is a woman younger than 30 with Graves' ophthalmopathy. In nucleotides, the CDR3 is TGTGCCAGCAGCTTAGTAGCGGGGGACAACACCGGGGAGCTGTTTTTT. Protein product: CASSLVAGDNTGELFF.